Described below is a single TCR beta chain sequence and its context. Trimming at V came to 6 bases and at J to 2 bases, leaving 6 bases not matched to a gene. This CDR3 has 14 residues. CDR1 MNHEY and CDR2 SVGAGI come from the germline V gene. TCRdb re-derived calls from the 5' RACE reads in MiXCR, one entry per CDR3 protein. The table shows 30,000 to 40,000 distinct CDR3 sequences, with approximately 25% occurring only once. The receptor comes from a female donor with breast cancer. Sequenced sample: naive CD4+ T cells sorted from a lymph node. Subset specified: naive CD4+ T cells, CD4+CD45RA+CD25-. V is TRBV6-5 and J is TRBJ1-2, with 7 positions matching TRBD1. The CDR3 here is CASRRGQPNYGYTF. CDR3 DNA sequence: TGTGCCAGCAGAAGGGGACAGCCAAACTATGGCTACACCTTC.